This TCR beta chain was found in a study of cytomegalovirus exposure and HLA in healthy donors. Overall study results and limits: Presence/absence analyses took donor sequencing depth as roughly uniform.

The germline V gene encodes CDR1 SNHLY and CDR2 FYNNEI. The CDR3 spans 15 residues. Trimming removed 0 bases from V and 5 bases from J; junction bases left unmatched: 6. With 60 Vbeta and 13 Jbeta primers, the PCR was carried out. TCRdb's table, derived via immunoSEQ multiplex PCR, lists solely in-frame clones and lacks some. The repertoire holds 150,000 to 200,000 clones, with approximately 81% as singletons. As regards this clone: Its antigen is unidentified.

Sequencing was carried out using PBMCs. The chain is built from TRBV2 and TRBJ2-5; TRBD2 agrees at 7 bases. This sequence was found in a middle-aged man in good health and CMV-seropositive. CDR3 DNA sequence: TGTGCCAGCAGTGAAGCGGGACTAACCGGGGAGACCCAGTACTTC. As protein: CASSEAGLTGETQYF. Based on the CDR3 plus reference TRBV2 and TRBJ2-5, the full variable domain is EPEVTQTPSHQVTQMGQEVILRCVPISNHLYFYWYRQILGQKVEFLVSFYNNEISEKSEIFDDQFSVERPDGSNFTLKIRSTKLEDSAMYFCASSEAGLTGETQYFGPGTRLLVL.